Shown below are 17 T cell receptor beta chains from a single sample sequenced in a study of human T cells and chemical hapten exposure. Whole blood that had not been fractionated was the source of extracted total RNA. In TCRdb, the 5' RACE reads were re-called with MiXCR into one record per CDR3 protein. Of about 81,000 distinct CDR3 sequences in the sample, less than 20% were seen once. The receptors originated from a female donor in good health.

This clonotype has a handful of counts. The V and J genes are TRBV12-3 or TRBV12-4 and TRBJ2-7; 9 positions agree with TRBD1. J was trimmed by 6 bases and V by 3 bases; bases with no gene match: 3. There are 13 residues in the CDR3. The CDR3 sequence: CASSFGQGSEQYF. The CDR3 nucleotides read TGTGCCAGCAGTTTCGGACAGGGGTCCGAGCAGTACTTC.

The chain combines TRBV5-1 with TRBJ2-2; TRBD2 agrees at 11 bases. The V gene's germline CDR1 is SGHRS and CDR2 YFSETQ. CDR3 length: 15 amino acids. The J segment lost 7 bases and the V segment lost 6 bases, leaving 8 bases of the junction unmatched. The CDR3 DNA is TGCGCCAGCATATTACTAGCGGGAGCTAGCGGGGAGCTGTTTTTT. Its protein is CASILLAGASGELFF.

The chain employs TRBV12-3 or TRBV12-4 and TRBJ2-2; D unclear. Trimming removed 1 base at V and 0 bases at J, with 6 bases between. This CDR3 is built from 15 residues. CDR3 nucleotides: TGTGCCAGCAGTTTAGTGGATACGAACACCGGGGAGCTGTTTTTT. It yields the protein CASSLVDTNTGELFF.

The chain combines TRBV12-3 or TRBV12-4 with TRBJ2-1; D possibly corresponds to TRBD2 (7 bases). The CDR3 is made up of 15 amino acids. Between the trimmed V and J ends, which lost 6 bases and 6 bases, there was a span of 18 bases. CDR3 residues: CASRIRGGGTNEQFF. The CDR3 nucleotides are TGTGCCAGCAGGATTAGGGGGGGGGGAACCAATGAGCAGTTCTTC.

This clonotype was observed a handful of times. This chain links TRBV20-1 with TRBJ1-4; a possible D gene is TRBD1 (6 bases). From germline, CDR1 is DFQATT and CDR2 SNEGSKA (reference sequence). The CDR3 runs 13 residues. The V and J ends lost 3 bases and 7 bases respectively, with 12 bases between them. CDR3 in DNA: TGCAGTGCTAGCGAAGGGGGTCGTGAAAAACTGTTTTTT. It yields the protein CSASEGGREKLFF.

This clonotype was found a few times. The chain combines TRBV5-1 with TRBJ2-7; D is unclear. The V and J ends lost 3 bases and 2 bases respectively, with 9 bases between them. This CDR3 comprises 13 residues. The germline V gene has CDR1 SGHRS and CDR2 YFSETQ. CDR3 DNA sequence: TGCGCCAGCAGCTACCAAGTAACCTACGAGCAGTACTTC. Amino acid sequence: CASSYQVTYEQYF.

The J gene is TRBJ2-1, the V gene TRBV20-1, with 9 bases fitting TRBD2. After removal of 0 bases from V and 7 bases from J, the junction contained 10 bases not matched to a gene. Germline CDR1 reads DFQATT; CDR2 reads SNEGSKA (reference sequence). The CDR3 has 16 residues. The CDR3 region is CSARDRREGLGNEQFF. The DNA of the CDR3 is TGCAGTGCTAGAGATCGGCGGGAGGGTCTAGGGAATGAGCAGTTCTTC.

This clonotype turned up a few times. The rearrangement joins TRBV10-3 to TRBJ2-5, with 9 bases that match TRBD1. This CDR3 is built from 13 residues. CDR1 is ENHRY and CDR2 is SYGVKD in the germline V gene. Germline trimming cut 10 bases from V and 5 bases from J; bases unmatched to any gene: 8. As DNA, the CDR3 is TGTGCCACCAGCCTGGGACAGGGTGAGACCCAGTACTTC. It specifies CATSLGQGETQYF.

This clonotype was picked up a small number of times. The chain carries TRBV4-1 and TRBJ1-2, with no clear D. V lost 1 base and J lost 6, with 15 bases in between. This CDR3 has 15 amino acids. CDR1 is MGHRA, CDR2 YSYEKL, per germline. CDR3 region: CASSQGLLSENGYTF. The CDR3 region has the DNA TGCGCCAGCAGCCAAGGACTTTTGAGTGAAAATGGCTACACCTTC.

The chain has TRBV29-1 and TRBJ1-1, with D perhaps matching TRBD1 (5 bases). Germline CDR1 reads SQVTM; CDR2 reads ANQGSEA. The CDR3 runs 15 residues. The V and J ends lost 7 bases and 3 bases respectively, with 21 bases between them. The CDR3 spells CSGYTSAGLDTEAFF. CDR3 nucleotide sequence: TGCAGCGGCTATACTTCCGCAGGGTTGGACACTGAAGCTTTCTTT.

This clonotype has just a few counts. The chain links TRBV20-1 to TRBJ1-6, with 9 bases matching TRBD1. The CDR3 spans 13 residues. CDR1 and CDR2 from the germline V gene are DFQATT and SNEGSKA (reference sequence). The ends lost 5 bases at V and 7 bases at J; junction bases unmatched: 3. As DNA, the CDR3 is TGCAGTGCTGTTGGACAGGGGAATTCACCCCTCCACTTT. Protein sequence: CSAVGQGNSPLHF.

This clonotype was observed a few times. The chain employs TRBV20-1 and TRBJ2-7; 10 bases align to TRBD2. The CDR3 spans 14 residues. Germline CDR1 reads DFQATT; CDR2 reads SNEGSKA (reference sequence). Losses at the gene ends were 3 bases for V and 3 bases for J; bases not matched to a gene: 5. The CDR3 loop reads CSARGGTSDYEQYF. The CDR3 DNA sequence: TGCAGTGCTAGGGGCGGGACTAGCGACTACGAGCAGTACTTC.

This clonotype was picked up a small number of times. This chain joins TRBV20-1 and TRBJ2-3; D is ambiguous. Germline loops: CDR1 DFQATT, CDR2 SNEGSKA (reference sequence). CDR3 size: 12 residues. The germline V and J ends were trimmed by 1 base and 2 bases, with 4 bases remaining between them. The CDR3 here is CSARVATDTQYF. As DNA, the CDR3 is TGCAGTGCTAGAGTGGCCACAGATACGCAGTATTTT.

The chain joins TRBV3-1 to TRBJ1-1; 7 bases align to TRBD1. There are 15 residues in the CDR3. Germline values: CDR1 LGHDT, CDR2 YNNKEL (reference sequence). The ends lost 5 bases at V and 3 bases at J; junction bases unmatched: 9. The CDR3 sequence is CASSFGQVQHTEAFF. CDR3 sequence (DNA): TGTGCCAGCAGCTTCGGACAGGTACAACACACTGAAGCTTTCTTT.

This clonotype occurred a few times. The rearrangement uses TRBV7-2 and TRBJ2-7; maybe TRBD2 (6 bases). Germline values: CDR1 SGHTA, CDR2 FQGNSA. Deletions cut 7 bases from V and 7 bases from J, with 26 bases between. This CDR3 has 16 residues. CDR3 coding DNA: TGTGCCAGCACCCTTCTTCGGGGACTCCGTGGGGGTGAGCAGTACTTC. Encoded protein: CASTLLRGLRGGEQYF. Full variable domain (missing parts from reference TRBV7-2 and TRBJ2-7): GAGVSQSPSNKVTEKGKDVELRCDPISGHTALYWYRQSLGQGLEFLIYFQGNSAPDKSGLPSDRFSAERTGGSVSTLTIQRTQQEDSAVYLCASTLLRGLRGGEQYFGPGTRLTVT.

The J gene is TRBJ1-1, the V gene TRBV7-2; TRBD1 is a possible D gene (6 bases). Germline V CDR1 and CDR2: SGHTA, FQGNSA. Between the trimmed V and J ends, which lost 5 bases and 5 bases, there was a span of 15 bases. The CDR3 consists of 14 residues. As DNA, the CDR3 is TGTGCCAGCAGCCCCCGGACAGTAGGGACTGAAGCTTTCTTT. This gives the protein CASSPRTVGTEAFF.

This clonotype was seen more than once but under ten times. This chain uses TRBV20-1 with TRBJ1-1, with D perhaps TRBD1 (5 bases). In germline, CDR1 is DFQATT, CDR2 SNEGSKA (reference sequence). This CDR3 comprises 15 residues. With 3 bases removed from V and 4 bases from J, the gap between germline ends came to 18 bases. The CDR3 DNA sequence: TGCAGTGCTAGGTCGGGGAAGGGGCCGGGCACTGAAGCTTTCTTT. This translates into CSARSGKGPGTEAFF.